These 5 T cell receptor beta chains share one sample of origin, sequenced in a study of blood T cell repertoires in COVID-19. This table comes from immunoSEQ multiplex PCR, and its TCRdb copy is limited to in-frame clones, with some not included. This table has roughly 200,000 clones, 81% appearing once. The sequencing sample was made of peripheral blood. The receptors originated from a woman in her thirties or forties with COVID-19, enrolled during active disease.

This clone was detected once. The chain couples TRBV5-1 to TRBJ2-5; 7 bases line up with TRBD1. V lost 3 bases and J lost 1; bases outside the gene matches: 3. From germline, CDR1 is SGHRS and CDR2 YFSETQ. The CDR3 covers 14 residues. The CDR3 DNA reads TGCGCCAGCAGCTCGGGACAGTTCCAAGAGACCCAGTACTTC. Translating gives CASSSGQFQETQYF. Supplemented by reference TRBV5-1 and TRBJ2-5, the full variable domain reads KAGVTQTPRYLIKTRGQQVTLSCSPISGHRSVSWYQQTPGQGLQFLFEYFSETQRNKGNFPGRFSGRQFSNSRSEMNVSTLELGDSALYLCASSSGQFQETQYFGPGTRLLVL.

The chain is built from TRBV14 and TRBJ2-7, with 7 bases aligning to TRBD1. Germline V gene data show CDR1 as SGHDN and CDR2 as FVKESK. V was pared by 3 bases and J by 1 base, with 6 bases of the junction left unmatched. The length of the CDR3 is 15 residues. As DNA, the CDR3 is TGTGCCAGCAGCCATCAGGACAGGTTATCCTACGAGCAGTACTTC. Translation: CASSHQDRLSYEQYF.

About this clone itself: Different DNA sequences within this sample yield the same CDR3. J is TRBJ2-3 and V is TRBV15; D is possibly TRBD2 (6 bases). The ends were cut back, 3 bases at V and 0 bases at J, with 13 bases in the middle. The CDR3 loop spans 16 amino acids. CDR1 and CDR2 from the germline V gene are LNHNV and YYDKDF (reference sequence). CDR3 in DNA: TGTGCCACCAGCAGCCCCGGCGGGACTAGCACAGATACGCAGTATTTT. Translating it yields CATSSPGGTSTDTQYF.

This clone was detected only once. This chain's CDR3 is CASSPILAANTGELFF. In DNA form, the CDR3 reads TGTGCCAGCAGCCCCATCCTAGCGGCGAACACCGGGGAGCTGTTTTTT. The V gene is TRBV5-4, the J gene TRBJ2-2, with 7 bases lining up with TRBD2. This CDR3 is built from 16 residues. The junction had 6 bases not matched to a gene; V was cut back by 4 bases and J by 0 bases. Per the germline V gene, CDR1 is SGHNT and CDR2 is YYREEE (reference sequence).

The CDR3 reads CAWSQTAGGRGEQFF. The CDR3, as DNA: TGTGCCTGGAGTCAAACGGCGGGAGGGCGAGGTGAGCAGTTCTTC. The chain recombines TRBV30 with TRBJ2-1; the match to TRBD2 covers 9 bases. V was clipped by 2 bases and J by 9 bases; unmatched bases: 11. The germline V gene encodes CDR1 GTSNPN and CDR2 SVGIG (reference sequence). The CDR3 extends over 15 amino acids.